The 6 T cell receptor beta chains in this list originate from one sample, sequenced in a study. TRBV12-4/TRBJ1-2 clonotypes were amplified with adaptor-ligated barcode primers. Via MiXCR, TCRdb re-called the multiplex PCR reads, giving one row per CDR3 protein. The table lists several hundred distinct CDR3 sequences, under 4.5% of them singletons. The sorted Tregs were CD4+CD25+CD127-/low cells. Sequencing input: Tregs sorted from blood. The receptors stem from a female donor with breast cancer.

This clonotype is judged large. The rearrangement links TRBV12-3 or TRBV12-4 to TRBJ1-2; tentatively, D is TRBD1 (6 bases). With 3 bases removed from V and 4 bases from J, the gap between germline ends came to 15 bases. The CDR3 contains 15 residues. DNA for the CDR3: TGTGCCAGCAGTTTCCGCAGGGGATGGGGCTATGGCTACACCTTC. Its translation is CASSFRRGWGYGYTF.

By share, this clonotype ranks as medium-sized. The chain links TRBV12-3 or TRBV12-4 to TRBJ1-2; 7 bases match TRBD1. Unmatched junction bases numbered 2, after V lost 5 bases and J lost 2 bases. The CDR3 contains 13 residues. The CDR3: CASSPTGNYGYTF. CDR3 coding DNA: TGTGCCAGCAGTCCGACAGGGAACTATGGCTACACCTTC.

By share, this clonotype counts as large (0.1 to 1%). The J gene is TRBJ1-2, the V gene TRBV12-3 or TRBV12-4; D remains unclear. CDR3 length equals 12 residues. With 5 bases removed from V and 2 bases from J, the gap between germline ends came to 6 bases. CDR3 amino acids: CASSTANYGYTF. CDR3 DNA sequence: TGTGCCAGCAGTACAGCGAACTATGGCTACACCTTC.

This clonotype rates as medium-sized. The chain recombines TRBV12-3 or TRBV12-4 with TRBJ1-2; D not certain. Trimming took 10 bases from V and 3 from J, leaving 12 bases between them. This CDR3 comprises 12 residues. The CDR3 DNA follows: TGTGCCACCGTCGGGAGGGACTATGGCTACACCTTC. Translation gives CATVGRDYGYTF.

This clonotype is classed as medium-sized (0.01 to 0.1%). The chain uses TRBV12-3 or TRBV12-4 and TRBJ1-2, with D hard to call. Trimming stripped 2 bases from V and 1 base from J, with 5 bases between. The CDR3 spans 13 residues. CDR3 amino acids: CASSLSLNYGYTF. Here the CDR3 DNA reads TGTGCCAGCAGTTTAAGCCTTAACTATGGCTACACCTTC.

This clonotype turned up a few times. The gene calls are TRBV12-3 or TRBV12-4 and TRBJ1-2; 8 nucleotides agree with TRBD1. V shed 7 bases and J 0 bases; nucleotides not matched to a gene: 4. The CDR3 length is 14 residues. The CDR3 bases are TGTGCCAGCACCCGGGACAGGCCTAACTATGGCTACACCTTC. Its protein product is CASTRDRPNYGYTF.